This T cell receptor (beta chain) stems from a study of T cell responses to AZD1222 COVID-19 vaccine. Germline lookup yields CDR1 MGHRA and CDR2 YSYEKL. V dropped 1 base and J dropped 8 bases, with 21 bases sitting between them. This CDR3 is built from 17 residues. This table comes from immunoSEQ multiplex PCR, and its TCRdb copy is limited to in-frame clones, with some not included. Here the sample spans 150,000 or so clones, approximately 91% being singletons. This TCR derives from an adult in good health. The J gene is TRBJ2-1, the V gene TRBV4-1, with D tentatively TRBD2 (5 bases). This sample comprised peripheral blood, obtained on day 0 of AZD1222 vaccination. The CDR3: CASSQVGKVETLYEQFF. The CDR3 region has the DNA TGCGCCAGCAGCCAAGTCGGGAAGGTCGAGACACTCTATGAGCAGTTCTTC.